Following are 25 T cell receptor beta chains from one sample sequenced in a study of identical twins. One entry per CDR3 protein results from TCRdb running MiXCR on the 5' RACE reads. The data hold fewer than 550,000 distinct CDR3 sequences, with around 15% observed a single time. Separately, the same data were catalogued under a study of yellow fever vaccine responses in identical twins.

Sequencing used CD4+ T cells sorted from blood. The receptor set was obtained from a woman between 18 and 29 years old in good health.

The sample holds many counts of this clonotype. The chain is built from TRBV24-1 and TRBJ1-4; D gene ambiguous. CDR3 size: 15 residues. V lost 3 bases and J lost 0, with 7 bases in between. CDR1 and CDR2 (germline): KGHDR, SFDVKD. CDR3 nucleotide sequence: TGTGCCACCAGTGATGCGCAGGCAACTAATGAAAAACTGTTTTTT. Translation gives CATSDAQATNEKLFF.

Only a few counts were recorded for this clonotype. This sequence joins TRBV20-1 and TRBJ2-5; TRBD2 matches 11 bases. V was clipped by 5 bases and J by 5 bases; unmatched bases: 13. The germline gives CDR1 DFQATT, CDR2 SNEGSKA (reference sequence). The CDR3 covers 16 residues. Here the CDR3 reads CSAYTPSGRPAETQYF. In DNA form, the CDR3 reads TGCAGTGCTTACACCCCTAGCGGGAGGCCAGCGGAGACCCAGTACTTC.

This clonotype has at least ten counts. The rearrangement uses TRBV9 and TRBJ2-1, with 7 bases that match TRBD2. CDR1 is SGDLS, CDR2 YYNGEE, per germline. The CDR3 loop spans 15 amino acids. The junction had 10 bases not matched to a gene; V was cut back by 0 bases and J by 10 bases. CDR3 in amino acids: CASSVGGGSAGEQFF. Here the CDR3 DNA reads TGTGCCAGCAGCGTAGGGGGCGGGAGTGCGGGCGAGCAGTTCTTC.

The chain is built from TRBV21-1 and TRBJ2-3; the table assigns TRBD1, which was not confirmed against the DNA. TRBV21-1 is shown as a pseudogene. There are 15 residues in the CDR3. The CDR3 DNA reads TGTGCCAGCAGCTCCCGGGACAATTACACAGATACGCAGTATTTT. Its translation: CASSSRDNYTDTQYF.

This clonotype was detected many times. The V and J genes are TRBV29-1 and TRBJ2-1; 9 nucleotides match TRBD2. This CDR3 contains 15 residues. Trimming took 3 bases from V and 7 from J; bases not matched to a gene: 10. In germline, CDR1 is SQVTM, CDR2 ANQGSEA. The CDR3 nucleotides read TGCAGCGTTGATTGGCGGGAGGGCCGCAATAATGAGCAGTTCTTC. This encodes CSVDWREGRNNEQFF.

This clonotype was counted ten times or more. The chain uses TRBV4-3 and TRBJ1-1; D gene ambiguous. Trimming cost V 0 bases and J 6 bases, with 11 bases left between them. This CDR3 spans 14 amino acids. CDR1 is LGHNA, CDR2 YSLEER, per germline. For the CDR3, the DNA is TGCGCCAGCAGCCAAGAAATCGGGGAGTCTGAAGCTTTCTTT. Its protein product is CASSQEIGESEAFF.

This clonotype was counted ten times or more. This rearrangement joins TRBV7-2 to TRBJ2-5; D ambiguous. This CDR3 is built from 13 residues. Trimming cost V 1 base and J 2 bases, with 5 bases left between them. Germline CDR1 is SGHTA and CDR2 is FQGNSA. This CDR3 is CASSLVQQETQYF. As DNA, the CDR3 is TGTGCCAGCAGCTTAGTGCAACAAGAGACCCAGTACTTC. Drawing the rest from reference TRBV7-2 and TRBJ2-5, the complete variable domain is GAGVSQSPSNKVTEKGKDVELRCDPISGHTALYWYRQSLGQGLEFLIYFQGNSAPDKSGLPSDRFSAERTGGSVSTLTIQRTQQEDSAVYLCASSLVQQETQYFGPGTRLLVL.

This clonotype was recorded a few times. The gene calls are TRBV19 and TRBJ2-2, with TRBD1 as a possible D gene (6 bases). V lost 7 bases and J 5 bases, leaving 14 bases between the germline ends. Germline CDR1 is LNHDA and CDR2 is SQIVND (reference sequence). CDR3 length equals 14 residues. The DNA of the CDR3 is TGTGCCAGTACGGTACAGGGACGTACCGGGGAGCTGTTTTTT. Translation: CASTVQGRTGELFF. Full variable domain (outside the CDR3, taken from reference TRBV19 and TRBJ2-2): DGGITQSPKYLFRKEGQNVTLSCEQNLNHDAMYWYRQDPGQGLRLIYYSQIVNDFQKGDIAEGYSVSREKKESFPLTVTSAQKNPTAFYLCASTVQGRTGELFFGEGSRLTVL.

This clonotype showed up many times. The chain is built from TRBV6-1 and TRBJ2-3; 10 nucleotides align to TRBD1. Per the germline V gene, CDR1 is MNHNS and CDR2 is SASEGT. This CDR3 contains 14 residues. J gave up 3 bases and V 6 bases, and 3 bases lay outside the gene matches. The CDR3 bases are TGTGCCAGCAGCCGGACAGGGGGGACAGATACGCAGTATTTT. Protein: CASSRTGGTDTQYF.

This clonotype was recorded at least ten times. The V gene is TRBV7-2, the J gene TRBJ2-7; 9 bases fit TRBD2. Trimming took 5 bases from V and 6 from J; bases not matched to a gene: 11. Germline CDR1 is SGHTA and CDR2 is FQGNSA. The length of the CDR3 is 15 residues. The CDR3 DNA follows: TGTGCCAGCAGCAATAGCGGGGGTAAATCTCGCGAGCAGTACTTC. The encoded protein is CASSNSGGKSREQYF.

This clonotype was found many times. The rearrangement uses TRBV5-1 and TRBJ1-1; the D is unclear. The V gene lost 2 bases and the J gene lost 1 base, with 6 bases spanning the gap. Germline V lookup: CDR1 SGHRS, CDR2 YFSETQ. The CDR3 length is 13 residues. Written as DNA, the CDR3 is TGCGCCAGCAGCTTTAAAGGGAACACTGAAGCTTTCTTT. Translated: CASSFKGNTEAFF.

Only a few counts were recorded for this clonotype. The chain carries TRBV2 and TRBJ1-1, with 8 bases matching TRBD1. The CDR3 spans 15 residues. V lost 9 bases, J lost 0 bases, and 9 bases stayed unmatched. Germline V CDR1 and CDR2: SNHLY, FYNNEI. The CDR3 nucleotides read TGTGCCAGTGCAGACAGGGGCCGGGTGAACACTGAAGCTTTCTTT. Translation: CASADRGRVNTEAFF.

This clonotype has just a few counts. The chain couples TRBV7-9 to TRBJ2-1; 9 bases agree with TRBD2. The CDR3 loop spans 15 amino acids. J gave up 4 bases and V 5 bases, and 6 bases lay outside the gene matches. The V gene's germline CDR1 is SEHNR and CDR2 FQNEAQ (reference sequence). The CDR3 reads CASSPGLANYNEQFF. CDR3 bases: TGTGCCAGCAGCCCCGGACTAGCGAATTACAATGAGCAGTTCTTC.

The chain employs TRBV5-5 and TRBJ2-7; 13 bases agree with TRBD2. Trimming cost V 2 bases and J 7 bases; bases outside gene matches: 6. CDR3 size: 15 residues. Per the germline V gene, CDR1 is SGHKS and CDR2 is YYEKEE (reference sequence). The CDR3 DNA reads TGTGCCAGCAGCTTCGGACTAGCGGGAGCGGGGGAGCAGTACTTC. Amino acid sequence: CASSFGLAGAGEQYF.

This clonotype was counted between two and nine times. The chain joins TRBV11-2 to TRBJ2-1; no clear D. The CDR3 is made up of 13 amino acids. Trimming removed 0 bases at V and 7 bases at J, with 7 bases between. Looked up from germline, CDR1 is SGHAT and CDR2 is FQNNGV. The CDR3 loop is CASSLDHWNEQFF. In DNA, the CDR3 is TGTGCCAGCAGCTTAGATCACTGGAATGAGCAGTTCTTC.

This clonotype has just a few counts. V is TRBV7-9 and J is TRBJ1-4; maybe TRBD1 (5 bases). The CDR3 has 15 amino acids. Deletions cut 5 bases from V and 8 bases from J, with 18 bases between. Per the germline V gene, CDR1 is SEHNR and CDR2 is FQNEAQ (reference sequence). DNA of the CDR3: TGTGCCAGCAGCAAGAACCGGGACCTTAGCGAAAAACTGTTTTTT. Amino acid sequence: CASSKNRDLSEKLFF.

The V call is TRBV2, the J call TRBJ2-3, with 9 bases fitting TRBD1. V dropped 10 bases and J dropped 2; count of bases not matched to a gene: 7. This CDR3 is built from 14 residues. Germline CDR1 SNHLY, CDR2 FYNNEI. In nucleotides, the CDR3 is TGTGCCACTCAACGGGACAGGGCCACAGATACGCAGTATTTT. This gives the protein CATQRDRATDTQYF.

This chain joins TRBV2 and TRBJ2-1, with 7 positions matching TRBD1. Germline V gene lookup returns CDR1 SNHLY and CDR2 FYNNEI. This CDR3 is built from 14 residues. Trimming removed 6 bases from V and 2 bases from J; junction bases left unmatched: 4. CDR3 nucleotide sequence: TGTGCCAGCAGAAAACAGGGGACCTACAATGAGCAGTTCTTC. Translating gives CASRKQGTYNEQFF.

This clonotype was seen a handful of times. V is TRBV25-1 and J is TRBJ2-5; D tentatively fits TRBD1 or TRBD2 (5 bases each). In germline, CDR1 is MGHDK, CDR2 SYGVNS. Trimming pared 3 bases from V and 4 bases from J, leaving 18 bases between. The CDR3 contains 16 residues. The CDR3: CASSEGVQGDLETQYF. CDR3 sequence (DNA): TGTGCCAGCAGTGAGGGGGTTCAAGGCGACTTAGAGACCCAGTACTTC.

This chain uses TRBV28 with TRBJ2-5, with D perhaps assigned TRBD1 or TRBD2 (5 bases each). V was shortened by 3 bases and J by 2 bases, with 13 bases between the two germline ends. Germline CDR1 and CDR2: MDHEN and SYDVKM. The CDR3 extends over 15 amino acids. The CDR3 spells CASSFSPGRQETQYF. The CDR3 DNA reads TGTGCCAGCAGTTTTTCCCCGGGACGGCAAGAGACCCAGTACTTC.

V and J are TRBV12-3 or TRBV12-4 and TRBJ2-3, with no clear D. V shed 6 bases and J shed 6 bases, with 13 bases lying between them. This CDR3 has 13 residues. The CDR3 DNA sequence: TGTGCCAGCAGCGCAATAGGCTTTGATACGCAGTATTTT. Its translation is CASSAIGFDTQYF.

This chain links TRBV6-1 with TRBJ1-5; 8 nucleotides agree with TRBD1. Germline V CDR1 and CDR2: MNHNS, SASEGT. V was clipped by 6 bases and J by 7 bases; unmatched bases: 5. The CDR3 contains 13 residues. The CDR3 spells CASSGAGGQPQHF. CDR3 in DNA: TGTGCCAGCAGCGGGGCAGGGGGCCAGCCCCAGCATTTT.

J is TRBJ2-1 and V is TRBV9; D not resolved. V was shortened by 3 bases and J by 0 bases, with 10 bases between the two germline ends. Per germline, CDR1 SGDLS and CDR2 YYNGEE. This CDR3 comprises 15 residues. DNA for the CDR3: TGTGCCAGCAGCGCCGACAACCTCTCCTACAATGAGCAGTTCTTC. Residues: CASSADNLSYNEQFF.

The chain combines TRBV12-3 or TRBV12-4 with TRBJ2-7; perhaps TRBD1 as D (6 bases). Trimming pared 6 bases from V and 0 bases from J, leaving 15 bases between. The CDR3 loop spans 15 amino acids. The CDR3 DNA reads TGTGCCAGCAGCCCGGGACACCTAGTCTCCTACGAGCAGTACTTC. Translation: CASSPGHLVSYEQYF.

This clonotype was detected ten times or more. This chain connects TRBV12-3 or TRBV12-4 to TRBJ2-7, with 8 bases matching TRBD2. This CDR3 comprises 12 residues. The trim removed 5 bases at V and 9 bases at J, leaving 6 bases unmatched. For the CDR3, the DNA is TGTGCCAGCAGTCCGACTAGCGCGAGGCAGTACTTC. Translation gives CASSPTSARQYF.